These 16 T cell receptor beta chains were sequenced from one sample in a study of early T cells in non-severe SARS-CoV-2 infection. MiXCR was run by TCRdb on the 5' RACE reads, yielding one entry per CDR3 protein. The table records about 81,000 distinct CDR3 sequences, 6% to 7% of them present only once. The material sequenced was whole blood. Receptors originate from an adult who was a healthcare worker with PCR-confirmed SARS-CoV-2 infection or an uninfected control (not recorded which).

The sample holds a few counts of this clonotype. J is TRBJ2-1 and V is TRBV6-2 or TRBV6-3, with no clear D. Germline V gives CDR1 MNHEY, CDR2 SVGEGT. The CDR3 runs to 10 residues. The CDR3, as DNA: TGTGCTAAGGGCTTGGATGAGCAGTTCTTC. Translation gives CAKGLDEQFF.

This clonotype occurred many times. This chain joins TRBV29-1 and TRBJ1-1, with no clear D. V lost 4 bases, J lost 6 bases, and 12 bases lay in between. The CDR3 loop spans 12 amino acids. Per the germline V gene, CDR1 is SQVTM and CDR2 is ANQGSEA. The chain's CDR3 is CSVVRYTAEAFF. The CDR3 coding sequence is TGCAGCGTTGTGCGATACACAGCTGAAGCTTTCTTT. Full variable domain (remainder filled in from reference TRBV29-1 and TRBJ1-1): SAVISQKPSRDICQRGTSLTIQCQVDSQVTMMFWYRQQPGQSLTLIATANQGSEATYESGFVIDKFPISRPNLTFSTLTVSNMSPEDSSIYLCSVVRYTAEAFFGQGTRLTVV.

The rearrangement joins TRBV5-1 to TRBJ1-2; D is ambiguous. The CDR3 sequence is 13 residues long. Germline lookup yields CDR1 SGHRS and CDR2 YFSETQ. Trimming took 1 base from V and 5 from J, leaving 9 bases between them. The CDR3 DNA reads TGCGCCAGCAGCTTGTCGGCGGGTTATGGCTACACCTTC. Translated, it gives CASSLSAGYGYTF.

The chain has TRBV18 and TRBJ1-1, with 8 bases fitting TRBD1. J was trimmed by 3 bases and V by 7 bases; bases with no gene match: 13. Germline-derived CDR1 and CDR2 are KGHSH and LQKENI. The CDR3 totals 16 residues. Here the CDR3 reads CASLPSTGGADTEAFF. The CDR3 region has the DNA TGTGCCAGCTTACCCTCAACAGGGGGTGCGGACACTGAAGCTTTCTTT. The full variable domain, its missing parts supplied by reference TRBV18 and TRBJ1-1, is NAGVMQNPRHLVRRRGQEARLRCSPMKGHSHVYWYRQLPEEGLKFMVYLQKENIIDESGMPKERFSAEFPKEGPSILRIQQVVRGDSAAYFCASLPSTGGADTEAFFGQGTRLTVV.

V is TRBV6-2 or TRBV6-3 and J is TRBJ2-3; 10 bases map to TRBD2. Germline values: CDR1 MNHEY, CDR2 SVGEGT. The CDR3 has 16 residues. V gave up 2 bases and J gave up 5 bases; unmatched junction bases: 7. The CDR3 DNA sequence: TGTGCCAGCAGTTACCGTGGTAGCGGGAGGAAAGATACGCAGTATTTT. This sequence encodes CASSYRGSGRKDTQYF.

This clonotype was seen repeatedly, ten times or more. The DNA of the CDR3 is TGTGCCAGCAGCCAATCTACAGTCTACGAGCAGTACTTC. As protein: CASSQSTVYEQYF. The chain recombines TRBV4-2 with TRBJ2-7; D not certain. The CDR3 runs 13 residues. Trimming stripped 2 bases from V and 3 bases from J, with 8 bases between. Germline V CDR1 and CDR2: LGHNA, YNFKEQ.

This clonotype was counted many times. The rearrangement uses TRBV7-8 and TRBJ2-5; 8 nucleotides align to TRBD1. The CDR3 consists of 17 residues. The trim removed 2 bases at V and 4 bases at J, leaving 12 bases unmatched. Germline V gene lookup returns CDR1 SGHVS and CDR2 FQNEAQ. CDR3 sequence reads: CASSLLIGTGIGETQYF. CDR3 DNA: TGTGCCAGCAGCTTACTCATCGGGACAGGCATCGGAGAGACCCAGTACTTC.

This clonotype appeared many times. This chain connects TRBV28 to TRBJ2-7; 8 nucleotides agree with TRBD1. The CDR3 has 14 amino acids. The germline CDR1 and CDR2 sequences are MDHEN and SYDVKM. The trim removed 3 bases at V and 12 bases at J, leaving 13 bases unmatched. In DNA, the CDR3 is TGTGCCAGCAGTTTCTCCCCTCGGCAGGGGGCAACGTACTTC. Its protein is CASSFSPRQGATYF.

The chain links TRBV25-1 to TRBJ1-1; 7 nucleotides align to TRBD1. Germline V CDR1 and CDR2: MGHDK, SYGVNS. The CDR3 covers 15 residues. V was pared by 3 bases and J by 3 bases, with 7 bases of the junction left unmatched. The CDR3 bases are TGTGCCAGCAGTGACCTTACAGGGGTAGACACTGAAGCTTTCTTT. This gives the protein CASSDLTGVDTEAFF.

This clonotype has a count of ten or more. The chain combines TRBV5-1 with TRBJ2-1; D possibly corresponds to TRBD2 (6 bases). This CDR3 spans 12 amino acids. Germline lookup yields CDR1 SGHRS and CDR2 YFSETQ. The germline V and J ends were trimmed by 0 bases and 9 bases, with 7 bases remaining between them. CDR3 nucleotides: TGCGCCAGCAGCTTGGTCGGGGGTGAGCAGTTCTTC. Translating it yields CASSLVGGEQFF.

J is TRBJ1-4 and V is TRBV20-1, with D perhaps matching TRBD1 (6 bases). V was clipped by 6 bases and J by 2 bases, with 16 bases between them. Germline V gives CDR1 DFQATT, CDR2 SNEGSKA (reference sequence). This CDR3 region has 15 residues. CDR3 sequence reads: CSAAPGASTNEKLFF. CDR3 in DNA: TGCAGTGCAGCTCCAGGGGCAAGCACTAATGAAAAACTGTTTTTT.

This clonotype was counted a few times. The chain recombines TRBV11-2 with TRBJ1-1; tentative D call: TRBD1 (5 bases). Per germline, CDR1 SGHAT and CDR2 FQNNGV. This CDR3 comprises 13 residues. Trimming removed 7 bases from V and 11 bases from J, with 20 bases in between. The CDR3 DNA sequence: TGTGCCAGCAAACTAGGCCAGGGAATCGAGGCTTTCTTT. As protein: CASKLGQGIEAFF.

CDR3 loop: CASSPQFSTDTQYF. Here the CDR3 DNA reads TGTGCCAGCAGCCCACAATTTTCCACAGATACGCAGTATTTT. The chain combines TRBV7-7 with TRBJ2-3; D remains unclear. CDR3 length equals 14 residues. V dropped 5 bases and J dropped 2 bases, with 11 bases sitting between them. Per the germline V gene, CDR1 is SSHAT and CDR2 is FNYEAQ (reference sequence).

This clonotype occurred a few times. CDR3 protein: CASRTTSGGSRSYEQYF. In DNA, the CDR3 is TGTGCCAGCAGGACGACTAGCGGGGGTTCCCGCTCCTACGAGCAGTACTTC. This chain uses TRBV25-1 with TRBJ2-7, with TRBD2 matching over 12 bases. Germline CDR1 MGHDK, CDR2 SYGVNS. J gave up 0 bases and V 6 bases, and 9 bases lay outside the gene matches. The CDR3 loop spans 17 amino acids.

This clonotype was recorded many times. This chain links TRBV30 with TRBJ1-2; possibly TRBD1 for D (5 bases). The germline V gene encodes CDR1 GTSNPN and CDR2 SVGIG (reference sequence). This CDR3 is 12 amino acids long. V was shortened by 5 bases and J by 6 bases, with 13 bases between the two germline ends. The CDR3 nucleotides are TGTGCCTGGGGGGACTTTGCCCATGGCTACACCTTC. Translated, it gives CAWGDFAHGYTF.

This clonotype was observed at least ten times. The chain employs TRBV11-2 and TRBJ2-7; TRBD2 agrees at 10 bases. The V gene's germline CDR1 is SGHAT and CDR2 FQNNGV. The CDR3 loop spans 15 amino acids. V gave up 3 bases and J gave up 2 bases; unmatched junction bases: 4. The CDR3: CASSFTSGTAYEQYF. The CDR3 DNA reads as TGTGCCAGCAGCTTCACTAGCGGGACCGCCTACGAGCAGTACTTC.